The 6 T cell receptor beta chains below were found in one sample sequenced in a study of blood T cells in healthy people across ages. Through a sample-barcoded 5' primer and a J-beta primer mix, a second PCR was run for roughly 6 to 12 cycles. TCRdb analysed the 5' RACE reads with MiXCR anew, one entry per CDR3 protein. This table has approximately 780,000 distinct CDR3 sequences, 25% to 30% appearing once. The same data also went into a second study, on T cells of mothers and their children.

The sequenced material came from blood. These receptors came from a boy between 10 and 17 years old in good health.

The J gene is TRBJ2-3, the V gene TRBV29-1; TRBD1 might be the D (7 bases). Germline V gives CDR1 SQVTM, CDR2 ANQGSEA. V was shortened by 3 bases and J by 1 base, with 8 bases between the two germline ends. This CDR3 spans 13 amino acids. CDR3 DNA sequence: TGCAGCGTTGACAGGGGGGGCACAGATACGCAGTATTTT. Translated: CSVDRGGTDTQYF.

J is TRBJ2-1 and V is TRBV4-2; 9 bases line up with TRBD1. The closer fit of TRBJ2-7 to the DNA end suggests the J call may be wrong. The germline CDR1 and CDR2 sequences are LGHNA and YNFKEQ. This CDR3 has 15 residues. The CDR3: CASSQEGQGTYEQYF. CDR3 DNA sequence: TGTGCCAGCAGCCAAGAGGGACAGGGAACCTACGAGCAGTACTTC.

The gene calls are TRBV12-3 or TRBV12-4 and TRBJ2-3; no clear D. V lost 6 bases, J lost 0 bases, and 13 bases lay in between. The CDR3 has 15 amino acids. The chain's CDR3 is CASSNRQGSTDTQYF. Written as DNA, the CDR3 is TGTGCCAGCAGCAATCGCCAAGGGAGCACAGATACGCAGTATTTT.

The chain is built from TRBV5-1 and TRBJ2-1, with 7 bases that match TRBD2. V dropped 0 bases and J dropped 5; count of bases not matched to a gene: 11. CDR3 size: 17 residues. The germline V gene has CDR1 SGHRS and CDR2 YFSETQ. CDR3 DNA sequence: TGCGCCAGCAGCTTGGACCCTAAGCGGGGTGTAGACAATGAGCAGTTCTTC. Its translation is CASSLDPKRGVDNEQFF.

The V gene is TRBV10-3, the J gene TRBJ1-6, with D possibly being TRBD1 (5 bases). Germline V gives CDR1 ENHRY, CDR2 SYGVKD. Trimming shortened V by 11 bases and J by 4 bases, and 9 bases separated the two germline ends. The CDR3 contains 12 residues. CDR3: CAGRGYNSPLHF. CDR3 DNA: TGTGCCGGAAGGGGTTATAATTCACCCCTCCACTTT.

V and J are TRBV9 and TRBJ2-5, with D hard to call. Germline CDR1 and CDR2: SGDLS and YYNGEE. Between the trimmed V and J ends, which lost 1 base and 5 bases, there was a span of 9 bases. The CDR3 sequence is 13 residues long. The chain's CDR3 is CASSVSFRETQYF. CDR3 DNA sequence: TGTGCCAGCAGCGTATCTTTCAGGGAGACCCAGTACTTC.